This passage covers 23 T cell receptor beta chains from one sample sequenced in a study of Ad26.COV2.S vaccination and SARS-CoV-2 variants. Stated treatment: 15 to 20 received Ad26.COV2.S at low or high dose, single or two shots; roughly five received placebo; per-sample allocation not given. Sampling took place 63 days after the first vaccine or placebo injection. Sequenced by immunoSEQ multiplex PCR; TCRdb stores in-frame clones only, minus some. The sample holds about 420,000 clones, 70% to 90% seen once. The starting material was peripheral blood, obtained in a trial of Ad26.COV2.S vaccine versus placebo. The origin of the receptors is a person aged 18 to 65 who received the Ad26.COV2.S COVID-19 vaccine or a placebo.

V is TRBV6-5 and J is TRBJ2-7; D call uncertain. The CDR3 is 15 amino acids. Trimming cost V 9 bases and J 2 bases, with 20 bases left between them. CDR1 and CDR2 (germline): MNHEY, SVGAGI. CDR3 sequence reads: CASGAQHYSTYEQYF. The CDR3 nucleotides read TGTGCCAGTGGCGCCCAACACTACTCTACCTACGAGCAGTACTTC.

The J gene is TRBJ1-4, the V gene TRBV4-1; D is possibly TRBD1 (6 bases). CDR1 is MGHRA and CDR2 is YSYEKL in the germline V gene. The CDR3 consists of 14 residues. Trimming cost V 4 bases and J 4 bases, with 10 bases left between them. CDR3 loop: CASSLDRFNEKLFF. The CDR3 nucleotides are TGCGCCAGCAGCCTCGACAGGTTTAATGAAAAACTGTTTTTT.

The chain employs TRBV2 and TRBJ2-2; 9 positions agree with TRBD2. The CDR3 has 14 residues. Trimming removed 4 bases from V and 3 bases from J; junction bases left unmatched: 0. From germline, CDR1 is SNHLY and CDR2 FYNNEI. CDR3 sequence: CASSVAGDTGELFF. The DNA for the CDR3 is TGTGCCAGCAGTGTAGCGGGGGACACCGGGGAGCTGTTTTTT.

The rearrangement joins TRBV18 to TRBJ2-1, with TRBD2 matching over 11 bases. V lost 1 base and J lost 8; bases outside the gene matches: 4. Germline CDR1 KGHSH, CDR2 LQKENI. This CDR3 is 15 amino acids long. The CDR3 loop reads CASSPLAGGAYEQFF. CDR3 DNA sequence: TGTGCCAGCTCACCACTAGCGGGGGGGGCCTATGAGCAGTTCTTC.

The chain combines TRBV5-1 with TRBJ2-1, with D perhaps TRBD1 or TRBD2 (5 bases each). This CDR3 spans 14 amino acids. V was cut by 0 bases and J by 8 bases, with 12 bases left in between. Germline V gene data show CDR1 as SGHRS and CDR2 as YFSETQ. CDR3 coding DNA: TGCGCCAGCAGCTTGGGAGGGGCCCAGGATGAGCAGTTCTTC. Its protein product is CASSLGGAQDEQFF.

The chain recombines TRBV24-1 with TRBJ2-1; D might be TRBD1 or TRBD2, each matching 5 bases. V lost 5 bases, J lost 9 bases, and 16 bases lay in between. There are 14 residues in the CDR3. Germline CDR1 is KGHDR and CDR2 is SFDVKD. CDR3 protein: CATSAGGASREQFF. The CDR3 coding sequence is TGTGCCACCAGTGCTGGGGGTGCGTCGCGTGAGCAGTTCTTC.

On this clone: Distinct nucleotide sequences in the sample also encode this CDR3. The J gene is TRBJ2-2, the V gene TRBV7-3; 7 bases are a match to TRBD1. J gave up 2 bases and V 2 bases, and 2 bases lay outside the gene matches. CDR1 SGHTA and CDR2 FQGTGA come from the germline V gene. This CDR3 has 15 residues. The CDR3 region has the DNA TGTGCCAGCAGCTTAGGACAGGTTAACACCGGGGAGCTGTTTTTT. Its translation is CASSLGQVNTGELFF.

The chain carries TRBV5-4 and TRBJ2-7, with D possibly being TRBD1 or TRBD2 (5 bases each). The CDR3 is made up of 15 amino acids. V lost 4 bases and J lost 5, with 19 bases in between. CDR1 and CDR2 (germline): SGHNT, YYREEE (reference sequence). The CDR3 DNA is TGTGCCAGCAGCCCGGGACGGGACGAATACCACGAGCAGTACTTC. Translated: CASSPGRDEYHEQYF.

As to this clone: The sample holds other DNA sequences that translate to the same CDR3. This chain links TRBV11-2 with TRBJ2-7; D not resolved. The CDR3 length is 12 residues. V lost 2 bases and J 2 bases, leaving 4 bases between the germline ends. Germline V CDR1 and CDR2: SGHAT, FQNNGV. The CDR3 region is CASSLRPYEQYF. The DNA of the CDR3 is TGTGCCAGCAGCTTACGTCCCTACGAGCAGTACTTC.

To note about this clone: At the DNA level, this CDR3 is encoded by other sequences in the same sample as well. This chain joins TRBV3-1 (or the pseudogene TRBV3-2) and TRBJ1-5; D is unclear. Germline values: CDR1 LGHDT, CDR2 YNNKEL (reference sequence). The CDR3 extends over 13 amino acids. V lost 0 bases and J 4 bases, leaving 4 bases between the germline ends. CDR3 region: CASSQDSNQPQHF. The CDR3 region has the DNA TGTGCCAGCAGCCAAGACTCGAATCAGCCCCAGCATTTT.

The chain combines TRBV4-3 with TRBJ2-1; D is perhaps TRBD1 or TRBD2 (7 bases each). CDR3 size: 18 residues. The V end lost 0 bases, the J end lost 6 bases, and 21 bases lay between the germline ends. Germline CDR1 LGHNA, CDR2 YSLEER. CDR3 DNA sequence: TGCGCCAGCAGCCAAGACTCCCGACAGGGAGGGGGTACCAATGAGCAGTTCTTC. Translation gives CASSQDSRQGGGTNEQFF.

The chain recombines TRBV6-5 with TRBJ2-3; TRBD1 agrees at 7 bases. The CDR3 covers 15 residues. Losses at the gene ends were 7 bases for V and 1 base for J; bases not matched to a gene: 8. Per the germline V gene, CDR1 is MNHEY and CDR2 is SVGAGI. Written as DNA, the CDR3 is TGTGCCAGCATGTCCCGACAGGGTGGCACAGATACGCAGTATTTT. This encodes CASMSRQGGTDTQYF.

The chain uses TRBV20-1 and TRBJ1-5; 7 bases agree with TRBD1. V was pared by 3 bases and J by 0 bases, with 2 bases of the junction left unmatched. Germline CDR1 is DFQATT and CDR2 is SNEGSKA (reference sequence). This CDR3 comprises 14 residues. CDR3 region: CSASTGDSNQPQHF. CDR3 sequence (DNA): TGCAGTGCTAGTACAGGGGATAGCAATCAGCCCCAGCATTTT.

For this clone: Other nucleotide sequences from this sample produce the same CDR3. V gene TRBV5-1 combines with J gene TRBJ1-2, with D possibly TRBD1 on 5 matching bases. V lost 0 bases, J lost 7 bases, and 7 bases lay in between. The V gene's germline CDR1 is SGHRS and CDR2 YFSETQ. This CDR3 has 12 amino acids. CDR3 loop: CASSLEGSGYTF. CDR3 nucleotides: TGCGCCAGCAGCTTGGAGGGGAGTGGCTACACCTTC.

CDR3 residues: CASSLNGGRNSPLHF. CDR3 sequence (DNA): TGTGCCAGCAGTTTAAACGGGGGTCGTAATTCACCCCTCCACTTT. The J gene is TRBJ1-6, the V gene TRBV27; maybe TRBD1 (5 bases). This CDR3 has 15 amino acids. Trimming removed 2 bases from V and 6 bases from J, with 11 bases in between. CDR1 MNHEY and CDR2 SMNVEV come from the germline V gene (reference sequence).

The chain joins TRBV11-2 to TRBJ2-2, with a weak D call TRBD1 (5 bases). Trimming pared 4 bases from V and 4 bases from J, leaving 13 bases between. The CDR3 covers 15 residues. Germline CDR1 reads SGHAT; CDR2 reads FQNNGV. CDR3 residues: CASSSLSGATGELFF. The CDR3 region has the DNA TGTGCCAGCAGCTCGCTCTCTGGGGCCACCGGGGAGCTGTTTTTT.

The V and J genes are TRBV3-1 (or the pseudogene TRBV3-2) and TRBJ2-1; D might be TRBD2 (6 bases). This CDR3 is 17 amino acids long. Germline V gene sequence: CDR1 LGHDT, CDR2 YNNKEL (reference sequence). V lost 3 bases to trimming and J lost 1 base, with 16 bases between them. This CDR3 is CASSQDPSGTSYNEQFF. CDR3 bases: TGTGCCAGCAGCCAGGACCCTTCGGGGACTTCCTACAATGAGCAGTTCTTC.

The chain combines TRBV5-1 with TRBJ2-3; no definite D call. The V gene's germline CDR1 is SGHRS and CDR2 YFSETQ. This CDR3 comprises 13 residues. Trimming took 3 bases from V and 2 from J, leaving 7 bases between them. This CDR3 reads CASSSGLTDTQYF. DNA of the CDR3: TGCGCCAGCAGCTCGGGTCTCACAGATACGCAGTATTTT.

J is TRBJ2-2 and V is TRBV5-4, with D perhaps TRBD1 (6 bases). The V gene's germline CDR1 is SGHNT and CDR2 YYREEE (reference sequence). Trimming stripped 1 base from V and 5 bases from J, with 9 bases between. CDR3 length: 14 residues. In DNA form, the CDR3 reads TGTGCCAGCAGCTTGCAGGGGCGGACCGGGGAGCTGTTTTTT. It specifies CASSLQGRTGELFF.

The V call is TRBV28, the J call TRBJ2-7; D uncertain. Germline CDR1 reads MDHEN; CDR2 reads SYDVKM. Trimming left V 2 bases short and J 4 bases short, with 18 bases between. The CDR3 runs 16 residues. CDR3 amino acids: CASSLNGLLGRYEQYF. CDR3 DNA: TGTGCCAGCAGTTTAAACGGCCTCCTGGGCAGGTACGAGCAGTACTTC.

This chain joins TRBV5-1 and TRBJ2-5, with TRBD1 matching over 7 bases. This CDR3 is built from 14 residues. The germline V gene encodes CDR1 SGHRS and CDR2 YFSETQ. V was pared by 3 bases and J by 2 bases, with 4 bases of the junction left unmatched. The CDR3 reads CASSYDRAQETQYF. CDR3 bases: TGCGCCAGCAGCTACGACAGGGCGCAAGAGACCCAGTACTTC.

Points on this clone: The same CDR3 also results from other DNA sequences found in this sample. The V and J genes are TRBV3-1 (or the pseudogene TRBV3-2) and TRBJ1-1; D gene uncertain. This CDR3 comprises 13 residues. Germline V lookup: CDR1 LGHDT, CDR2 YNNKEL (reference sequence). The ends were cut back, 1 base at V and 0 bases at J, with 3 bases in the middle. CDR3 sequence (DNA): TGTGCCAGCAGCCAAGCGGTGAACACTGAAGCTTTCTTT. Amino acid sequence: CASSQAVNTEAFF.

Written as DNA, the CDR3 is TGTGCCATCAGGCCAGGGGCGAACACTGAAGCTTTCTTT. This translates into CAIRPGANTEAFF. The chain couples TRBV10-3 to TRBJ1-1; D might be TRBD1 (6 bases). Germline V lookup: CDR1 ENHRY, CDR2 SYGVKD. This CDR3 spans 13 amino acids. Trimming pared 6 bases from V and 1 base from J, leaving 9 bases between.